The source of this TCR beta chain is a study of regulatory T cells in long-lasting Graves disease. Study conclusions and caveats: It was peripheral blood alone, not thyroid tissue, that was studied.

Stated time point: newly diagnosed GD, antithyroid drugs for less than 3 months. Preparation of the TCR library used RNA extracted from PBMCs. Turning to this clonotype: The antigen is not known.

V was trimmed by 0 bases and J by 10 bases, leaving 10 bases between them. The CDR3 covers 13 residues. Germline CDR1 is LGHNA and CDR2 is YNFKEQ. HTBI primers from iRepertoire and Arm-PCR of CDR3 regions yielded the TCR beta libraries. MiXCR was run by TCRdb on the multiplex PCR reads, yielding one entry per CDR3 protein. In the table there are under 700,000 distinct CDR3 sequences, 15% to 20% of which are singletons. This sample was shared with a second study, whose subject was T cells in Graves' hyperthyroidism and ophthalmopathy.

The source material was peripheral blood mononuclear cells (PBMCs), sampled at new diagnosis, from a patient treated with antithyroid drugs. This rearrangement joins TRBV4-2 to TRBJ1-5; D is unclear. The sequence was collected from a woman aged 35-65 years with Graves disease. The CDR3 DNA sequence: TGTGCCAGCAGCCAAGATATACGGGGTCCCCAGCATTTT. As protein: CASSQDIRGPQHF.